These 2 T cell receptor beta chains share one sample of origin, sequenced in a study of blood T cell repertoires in COVID-19. TCRdb's copy holds only in-frame clones and misses some; the assay was immunoSEQ multiplex PCR. Here the sample spans about 240,000 clones, approximately 88% being singletons. The sample consisted of peripheral blood. These receptors all come from a woman aged 25-40 years with acute or convalescent COVID-19.

The rearrangement uses TRBV11-2 and TRBJ2-5; TRBD2 matches at 12 bases. The CDR3 spans 18 residues. Trimming cost V 1 base and J 5 bases; bases outside gene matches: 11. Germline V CDR1 and CDR2: SGHAT, FQNNGV. CDR3 bases: TGTGCCAGCAGCTTAGTGTCTAGCGGGAGGGCCCCGAGGGAGACCCAGTACTTC. It translates to CASSLVSSGRAPRETQYF. Looking up the rest from reference TRBV11-2 and TRBJ2-5 gives the full variable domain: EAGVAQSPRYKIIEKRQSVAFWCNPISGHATLYWYQQILGQGPKLLIQFQNNGVVDDSQLPKDRFSAERLKGVDSTLKIQPAKLEDSAVYLCASSLVSSGRAPRETQYFGPGTRLLVL.

The gene calls are TRBV7-8 and TRBJ2-3, with 11 bases matching TRBD2. V was pared by 3 bases and J by 2 bases, with 1 base of the junction left unmatched. Germline lookup yields CDR1 SGHVS and CDR2 FQNEAQ. The CDR3 has 15 residues. Written as DNA, the CDR3 is TGTGCCAGCAGCTTGGGACTAGCGGACACAGATACGCAGTATTTT. It encodes CASSLGLADTDTQYF.